These 5 T cell receptor beta chains originate from one sample sequenced in a study of T-cell reconstitution after alpha-beta-depleted transplantation in children. Using unique molecular identifiers, the investigators prepared the TCRbeta library. A single record per CDR3 protein comes from TCRdb applying MiXCR to the PCR reads. The repertoire has around 490,000 distinct CDR3 sequences, 10% to 12% of them found once; the top ten carry 11% to 15%. The source was PBMCs, mostly from graft donor cells, collected 180 days after TCRalphabeta/CD19-depleted stem cell transplant. The receptors here all came from a female patient between 2 and 10 years old who had a stem cell transplant for aplastic anemia, so the T cells may come from the graft donor.

This clonotype turned up a few times. This sequence joins TRBV7-2 and TRBJ2-5; D possibly corresponds to TRBD1 (6 bases). The ends were cut back, 5 bases at V and 4 bases at J, with 17 bases in the middle. Per germline, CDR1 SGHTA and CDR2 FQGNSA. The CDR3 extends over 15 amino acids. The CDR3 reads CASSPTGTSRETQYF. The DNA of the CDR3 is TGTGCCAGCAGCCCCACCGGGACATCCAGAGAGACCCAGTACTTC. Complete variable domain (other parts from reference TRBV7-2 and TRBJ2-5): GAGVSQSPSNKVTEKGKDVELRCDPISGHTALYWYRQSLGQGLEFLIYFQGNSAPDKSGLPSDRFSAERTGGSVSTLTIQRTQQEDSAVYLCASSPTGTSRETQYFGPGTRLLVL.

J is TRBJ1-5 and V is TRBV4-3; D may be TRBD1 (5 bases). Trimming removed 2 bases at V and 5 bases at J, with 16 bases between. The CDR3 consists of 16 residues. The germline V gene encodes CDR1 LGHNA and CDR2 YSLEER. The chain's CDR3 is CASSQKWGRGYQPQHF. DNA of the CDR3: TGCGCCAGCAGCCAAAAATGGGGCAGAGGTTATCAGCCCCAGCATTTT.

This clonotype was observed a few times. The rearrangement joins TRBV5-1 to TRBJ2-3; TRBD2 matches at 8 bases. Losses at the gene ends were 3 bases for V and 2 bases for J; bases not matched to a gene: 8. CDR3 length equals 16 residues. Germline values: CDR1 SGHRS, CDR2 YFSETQ. The CDR3 reads CASSYRVAGFTDTQYF. CDR3 in DNA: TGCGCCAGCAGCTACCGGGTAGCGGGGTTCACAGATACGCAGTATTTT.

There are a few counts of this clonotype. J is TRBJ2-3 and V is TRBV12-3 or TRBV12-4, with 16 bases lining up with TRBD2. The CDR3 has 18 amino acids. V trimming: 4 bases; J trimming: 2 bases; junction bases outside the gene matches: 6. In DNA, the CDR3 is TGTGCCAGCAGTTCGGGACTAGCGGGAGGGACGGTCACAGATACGCAGTATTTT. Translating gives CASSSGLAGGTVTDTQYF.

The V call is TRBV27, the J call TRBJ2-5, with D possibly called TRBD1 or TRBD2 (5 bases each). V lost 4 bases and J lost 6, with 6 bases in between. The CDR3 totals 11 residues. Germline CDR1 and CDR2: MNHEY and SMNVEV (reference sequence). The CDR3: CASSWGQTQYF. The CDR3 region has the DNA TGTGCCAGCAGTTGGGGACAGACCCAGTACTTC.